This T cell receptor (beta chain) was identified in a study of blood T cell repertoires in COVID-19. Study-level background: The United States, Italy and Spain were the sources of the acute and convalescent COVID-19 samples. The analysed material was cDNA or gDNA that came from T cells, B-cell-depleted T cells, or PBMCs.

Trimming took 2 bases from V and 12 from J; bases not matched to a gene: 13. There are 15 residues in the CDR3. Germline V gene lookup returns CDR1 SGHTA and CDR2 FQGTGA. Recovered Cohort 3 donors showed two negative PCRs, clearance, or symptom resolution. In the original workflow: Amplified reference gene primers provided the basis for estimating nucleated cell counts. Sequenced by immunoSEQ multiplex PCR; TCRdb stores in-frame clones only, minus some. D and trimming were read from the DNA, whereas the V and J calls and clone size are those reported in that table. The table has fewer than 450,000 clones, more than 75% seen once.

This TCR came from a young woman who had recovered from COVID-19. The genes are TRBV7-3 and TRBJ2-1; 7 bases match TRBD2. Input material: PBMCs or T cells enriched from blood (not recorded which). The CDR3 loop is CASSLRVGGSPGQFF. The CDR3 nucleotides read TGTGCCAGCAGCTTACGCGTCGGGGGGTCCCCTGGGCAGTTCTTC.